This is a list of T cell receptor beta chains from one sample in a study of shared T cell receptors in the human thymus. Only in-frame clones appear in the TCRdb table, and some are missing; sequencing was by immunoSEQ multiplex PCR. The table shows 700,000 or so clones, with 80% to 90% occurring only once. The same data also went into a second study, on human thymus T cells.

The sequencing input was thymocytes. These receptors were taken from a girl under three years old with a congenital heart defect. Each CDR3 is given with its conserved first and last residue. The D gene is left open where the match is weak.

D: TRBD2; J: TRBJ2-3; V: TRBV14; CDR3: CASSQAGTNTGDTQYF; DNA: TGTGCCAGCAGCCAGGCCGGGACTAACACGGGAGATACGCAGTATTTT
D: NA; J: TRBJ2-3; V: TRBV5-5; CDR3: CASSLVLTSTDTQYF; DNA: TGTGCCAGCAGCTTGGTCCTAACTAGCACAGATACGCAGTATTTT
D: TRBD2; J: TRBJ2-3; V: TRBV6-1; CDR3: CASRTSGGPQDTQYF; DNA: TGTGCCAGCAGGACTAGCGGGGGGCCTCAGGATACGCAGTATTTT
D: NA; J: TRBJ1-2; V: TRBV4-1; CDR3: CASSQVGGGDYGYTF; DNA: TGCGCCAGCAGCCAAGTGGGAGGGGGTGACTATGGCTACACCTTC
D: NA; J: TRBJ1-1; V: TRBV6-1; CDR3: CASRELRGEDTEAFF; DNA: TGTGCCAGCAGAGAGCTGCGTGGCGAGGACACTGAAGCTTTCTTT
D: NA; J: TRBJ1-2; V: TRBV6-1; CDR3: CASSEVSQGPYGYTF; DNA: TGTGCCAGCAGTGAAGTGAGTCAGGGGCCGTATGGCTACACCTTC
D: NA; J: TRBJ2-6; V: TRBV4-1; CDR3: CASSQESSGMSAGANVLTF; DNA: TGCGCCAGCAGCCAAGAGTCGTCAGGGATGTCGGCTGGGGCCAACGTCCTGACTTTC
D: NA; J: TRBJ1-5; V: TRBV15; CDR3: CATSGGGGQSNQPQHF; DNA: TGTGCCACCAGCGGAGGGGGGGGGCAGAGCAATCAGCCCCAGCATTTT
D: NA; J: TRBJ1-2; V: TRBV30; CDR3: CAWSLRSGYTF; DNA: TGTGCCTGGAGTCTGAGGTCTGGCTACACCTTC
D: TRBD1; J: TRBJ1-3; V: TRBV7-4; CDR3: CAHTRDSLYSGNTIYF; DNA: TGTGCCCACACCCGGGACAGTCTCTACTCTGGAAACACCATATATTTT
D: NA; J: TRBJ1-5; V: TRBV6-1; CDR3: CASSEILEGYQPQHF; DNA: TGTGCCAGCAGTGAAATCCTGGAGGGGTATCAGCCCCAGCATTTT
D: NA; J: TRBJ2-5; V: TRBV19; CDR3: CASSHAGQSKGETQYF; DNA: TGTGCCAGTAGCCACGCGGGGCAGTCCAAGGGAGAGACCCAGTACTTC